Shown below are 13 T cell receptor beta chains from a single sample sequenced in a study of blood T cells in healthy people across ages. Together with a sample-barcoded 5' primer, a J-beta primer mix was included in a second PCR lasting about 7 to 12 cycles. TCRdb reprocessed the 5' RACE reads with MiXCR, giving one entry per CDR3 protein. The sample yields over a million distinct CDR3 sequences, 40% to 50% seen once. The sequenced sample consisted of blood. The receptors come from an older woman in good health.

The rearrangement links TRBV28 to TRBJ2-1; 13 nucleotides match TRBD2. The junction had 4 bases not matched to a gene; V was cut back by 3 bases and J by 8 bases. Germline V gene data show CDR1 as MDHEN and CDR2 as SYDVKM. The CDR3 spans 15 residues. The DNA for the CDR3 is TGTGCCAGCAGTTTCACTAGCGGGAGGGCCCATGAGCAGTTCTTC. It translates to CASSFTSGRAHEQFF.

This rearrangement joins TRBV20-1 to TRBJ2-5; tentative D call: TRBD2 (6 bases). The germline V gene encodes CDR1 DFQATT and CDR2 SNEGSKA (reference sequence). The CDR3 extends over 15 amino acids. V was shortened by 3 bases and J by 11 bases, with 25 bases between the two germline ends. The CDR3 bases are TGCAGTGCTAGGGACTACCGTGTTGTACACAATGAGCAGTACTTC. Its translation: CSARDYRVVHNEQYF.

This clonotype appeared a few times. The chain is built from TRBV5-1 and TRBJ2-7; 7 nucleotides match TRBD1. Looked up from germline, CDR1 is SGHRS and CDR2 is YFSETQ. CDR3 length: 15 amino acids. Trimming took 4 bases from V and 2 from J; bases not matched to a gene: 9. CDR3 region: CASSGATGAAYEQYF. CDR3 nucleotide sequence: TGCGCCAGCAGCGGGGCCACAGGGGCGGCCTACGAGCAGTACTTC.

The chain combines TRBV11-3 with TRBJ2-1; the match to TRBD2 covers 10 bases. J was trimmed by 6 bases and V by 4 bases; bases with no gene match: 3. CDR1 is SGHNT, CDR2 YENEEA, per germline. The CDR3 runs 14 residues. CDR3: CASSSRTSGNEQFF. Written as DNA, the CDR3 is TGTGCCAGCAGCTCGCGGACTAGCGGCAATGAGCAGTTCTTC.

A few counts support this clonotype. The rearrangement uses TRBV11-1 and TRBJ2-3; the D gene is possibly TRBD2 (6 bases). V shed 5 bases and J shed 11 bases, with 14 bases lying between them. Looked up from germline, CDR1 is SGHAT and CDR2 is FQDESV (reference sequence). CDR3 length: 12 amino acids. The chain's CDR3 is CASSLGDFLQYF. In DNA, the CDR3 is TGTGCCAGCAGCCTCGGGGACTTCTTGCAGTATTTT. Full variable domain (rest looked up from reference TRBV11-1 and TRBJ2-3): EAEVAQSPRYKITEKSQAVAFWCDPISGHATLYWYRQILGQGPELLVQFQDESVVDDSQLPKDRFSAERLKGVDSTLKIQPAELGDSAMYLCASSLGDFLQYFGPGTRLTVL.

This clonotype has a handful of counts. This sequence joins TRBV4-1 and TRBJ2-1; 12 bases match TRBD2. CDR1 MGHRA and CDR2 YSYEKL come from the germline V gene. With V trimmed by 4 bases and J by 0 bases, 7 bases remained unmatched. The CDR3 extends over 18 amino acids. The CDR3 reads CASSPPPGLAGSYNEQFF. Here the CDR3 DNA reads TGCGCCAGCAGCCCCCCGCCGGGACTAGCGGGCTCCTACAATGAGCAGTTCTTC.

The genes are TRBV4-1 and TRBJ2-7, with D perhaps TRBD1 (6 bases). The germline V and J ends were trimmed by 6 bases and 2 bases, with 11 bases remaining between them. CDR3 length: 13 amino acids. Germline V lookup: CDR1 MGHRA, CDR2 YSYEKL. The CDR3 DNA reads as TGCGCCAGCAGTCCATACAGGGCCTACGAGCAGTACTTC. Translated, it gives CASSPYRAYEQYF.

The gene calls are TRBV13 and TRBJ2-4, with D possibly TRBD1 on 5 matching bases. The J call is doubtful: the DNA matches TRBJ2-7 better. This CDR3 is built from 11 residues. Germline V gives CDR1 PRHDT, CDR2 FYEKMQ (reference sequence). The CDR3 reads CASRFRDEQYF. DNA for the CDR3: TGTGCCAGCAGGTTCAGGGACGAGCAGTACTTC.

The chain employs TRBV12-3 or TRBV12-4 and TRBJ2-1; D is possibly TRBD1 (5 bases). Between the trimmed V and J ends, which lost 7 bases and 4 bases, there was a span of 11 bases. This CDR3 is built from 13 residues. The CDR3 sequence: CASTVDIYNEQFF. DNA for the CDR3: TGTGCCAGCACCGTGGACATTTACAATGAGCAGTTCTTC.

This rearrangement joins TRBV5-1 to TRBJ1-6; D gene unclear. This CDR3 contains 15 residues. Germline V CDR1 and CDR2: SGHRS, YFSETQ. The V end lost 0 bases, the J end lost 6 bases, and 10 bases lay between the germline ends. The CDR3, as DNA: TGCGCCAGCAGCTTGGTGGACCCAAGTAATTCACCCCTCCACTTT. It specifies CASSLVDPSNSPLHF.

The chain joins TRBV14 to TRBJ2-1, with 9 bases matching TRBD2. Trimming at V came to 2 bases and at J to 5 bases, leaving 7 bases not matched to a gene. The CDR3 contains 16 residues. Per the germline V gene, CDR1 is SGHDN and CDR2 is FVKESK. Here the CDR3 reads CASSQLLAGSHNEQFF. For the CDR3, the DNA is TGTGCCAGCAGCCAACTCCTAGCGGGAAGCCACAATGAGCAGTTCTTC. The whole variable domain, filled in from reference TRBV14 and TRBJ2-1, reads EAGVTQFPSHSVIEKGQTVTLRCDPISGHDNLYWYRRVMGKEIKFLLHFVKESKQDESGMPNNRFLAERTGGTYSTLKVQPAELEDSGVYFCASSQLLAGSHNEQFFGPGTRLTVL.

This clonotype was counted only a few times. This chain links TRBV4-1 with TRBJ1-5; D ambiguous. V shed 0 bases and J shed 2 bases, with 8 bases lying between them. The CDR3 is 15 residues long. The V gene's germline CDR1 is MGHRA and CDR2 YSYEKL. This chain's CDR3 is CASSQEVAGNQPQHF. CDR3 in DNA: TGCGCCAGCAGCCAAGAAGTGGCAGGCAATCAGCCCCAGCATTTT.

This clonotype came up a few times. This chain connects TRBV20-1 to TRBJ2-5; tentatively, D is TRBD2 (5 bases). The CDR3 consists of 15 residues. V lost 2 bases and J 2 bases, leaving 15 bases between the germline ends. Germline values: CDR1 DFQATT, CDR2 SNEGSKA (reference sequence). CDR3 nucleotides: TGCAGTGCTAGACCCTACGCCGGGAAACAAGAGACCCAGTACTTC. This codes for CSARPYAGKQETQYF.